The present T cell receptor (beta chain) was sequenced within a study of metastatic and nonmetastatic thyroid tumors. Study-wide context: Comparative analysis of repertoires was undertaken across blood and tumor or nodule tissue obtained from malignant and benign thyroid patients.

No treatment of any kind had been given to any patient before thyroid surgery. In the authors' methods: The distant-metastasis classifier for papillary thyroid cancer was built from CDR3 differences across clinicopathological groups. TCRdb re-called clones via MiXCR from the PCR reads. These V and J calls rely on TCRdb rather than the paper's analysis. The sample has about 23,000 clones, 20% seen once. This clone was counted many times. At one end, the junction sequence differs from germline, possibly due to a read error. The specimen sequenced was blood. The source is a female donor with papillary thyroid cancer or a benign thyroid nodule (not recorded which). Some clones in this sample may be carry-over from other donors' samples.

CDR3 in DNA: TGTGCTAGCAGCTTAGCGGGACTAGGTAATGAGCAGTTCTTC. Translated: CASSLAGLGNEQFF. The chain carries TRBV7-7 and TRBJ2-1, with 8 positions matching TRBD2. Germline lookup yields CDR1 SSHAT and CDR2 FNYEAQ (reference sequence). The length of the CDR3 is 14 residues.